This record covers a single TCR beta chain. Its antigen is currently unknown. This CDR3 is missing its conserved last phenylalanine or tryptophan, likely due to a read error. Starting from approximately 500 ng of total RNA, TCR beta cDNA was produced with a primer in the constant region. Generation of the TCR beta libraries relied on three nested multiplex PCR rounds using slightly modified ARM-PCR. The first two PCR rounds, around 10 cycles each, used TRBV1-TRBV30 forward primers and a C-beta reverse primer. TCRdb redid the calling of the multiplex PCR reads with MiXCR, one entry per CDR3 protein. In the table there are some 100,000 distinct CDR3 sequences, about 70% of which are singletons. This specimen belongs to a study of tumor-infiltrating lymphocytes in primary liver carcinoma. Study at large: Sequencing of the samples generated roughly 3.65 to 7.5 million productive TCRbeta reads, with similar yields across tissue types.

The CDR3 is 16 amino acids. Trimming stripped 0 bases from V and 9 bases from J, with 18 bases between. The germline V gene encodes CDR1 MGHRA and CDR2 YSYEKL. DNA and RNA were both co-extracted from approximately 20-30 mg of bulk tissue that had not been sorted. Study-level findings and limits: Tumor-adjacent and tumor-blood pairs overlapped less than tumor region pairs did. Top clones occupying all five tumor regions numbered only about 8-25%.

The TCR originated in a woman aged 60 to 75 with primary liver carcinoma and hepatitis B virus infection. Specimen: liver tumor tissue from sampling region 2. The subset here: tumor region T2, inferior pole. The gene calls are TRBV4-1 and TRBJ2-1; D may be TRBD1 (6 bases). The CDR3 sequence is CASSQDPGAQGGEQFL. CDR3 DNA: TGCGCCAGCAGCCAAGATCCAGGGGCCCAAGGCGGTGAGCAGTTCCTC.